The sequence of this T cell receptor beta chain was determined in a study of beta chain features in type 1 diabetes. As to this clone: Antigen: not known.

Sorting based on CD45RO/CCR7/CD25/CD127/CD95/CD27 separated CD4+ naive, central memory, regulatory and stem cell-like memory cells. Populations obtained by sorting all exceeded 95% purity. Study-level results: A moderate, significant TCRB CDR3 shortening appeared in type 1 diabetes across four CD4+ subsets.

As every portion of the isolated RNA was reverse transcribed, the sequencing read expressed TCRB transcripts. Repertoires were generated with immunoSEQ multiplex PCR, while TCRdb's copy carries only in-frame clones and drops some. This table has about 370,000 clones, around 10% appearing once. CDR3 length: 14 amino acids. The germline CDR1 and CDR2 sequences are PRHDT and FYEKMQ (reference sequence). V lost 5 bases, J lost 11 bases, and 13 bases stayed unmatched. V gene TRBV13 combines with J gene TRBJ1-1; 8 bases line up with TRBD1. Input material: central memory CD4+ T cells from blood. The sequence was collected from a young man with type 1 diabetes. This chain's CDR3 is CASSRRGQVTWAFF. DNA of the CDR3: TGTGCCAGCAGCCGCAGGGGACAGGTAACTTGGGCTTTCTTT. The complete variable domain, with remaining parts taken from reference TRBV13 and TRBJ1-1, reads AAGVIQSPRHLIKEKRETATLKCYPIPRHDTVYWYQQGPGQDPQFLISFYEKMQSDKGSIPDRFSAQQFSDYHSELNMSSLELGDSALYFCASSRRGQVTWAFFGQGTRLTVV.